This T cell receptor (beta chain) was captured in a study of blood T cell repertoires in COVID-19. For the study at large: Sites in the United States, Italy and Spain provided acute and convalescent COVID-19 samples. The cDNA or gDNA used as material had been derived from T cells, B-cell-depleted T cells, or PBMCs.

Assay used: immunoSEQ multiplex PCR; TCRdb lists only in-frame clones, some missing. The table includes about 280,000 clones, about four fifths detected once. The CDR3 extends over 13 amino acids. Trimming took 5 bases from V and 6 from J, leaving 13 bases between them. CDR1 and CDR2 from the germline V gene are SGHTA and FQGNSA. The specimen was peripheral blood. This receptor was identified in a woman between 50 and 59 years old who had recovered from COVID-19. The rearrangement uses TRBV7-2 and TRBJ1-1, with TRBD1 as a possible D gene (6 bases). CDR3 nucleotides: TGTGCCAGCAGCGTATACAGGGTCCCTGAAGCTTTCTTT. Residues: CASSVYRVPEAFF.